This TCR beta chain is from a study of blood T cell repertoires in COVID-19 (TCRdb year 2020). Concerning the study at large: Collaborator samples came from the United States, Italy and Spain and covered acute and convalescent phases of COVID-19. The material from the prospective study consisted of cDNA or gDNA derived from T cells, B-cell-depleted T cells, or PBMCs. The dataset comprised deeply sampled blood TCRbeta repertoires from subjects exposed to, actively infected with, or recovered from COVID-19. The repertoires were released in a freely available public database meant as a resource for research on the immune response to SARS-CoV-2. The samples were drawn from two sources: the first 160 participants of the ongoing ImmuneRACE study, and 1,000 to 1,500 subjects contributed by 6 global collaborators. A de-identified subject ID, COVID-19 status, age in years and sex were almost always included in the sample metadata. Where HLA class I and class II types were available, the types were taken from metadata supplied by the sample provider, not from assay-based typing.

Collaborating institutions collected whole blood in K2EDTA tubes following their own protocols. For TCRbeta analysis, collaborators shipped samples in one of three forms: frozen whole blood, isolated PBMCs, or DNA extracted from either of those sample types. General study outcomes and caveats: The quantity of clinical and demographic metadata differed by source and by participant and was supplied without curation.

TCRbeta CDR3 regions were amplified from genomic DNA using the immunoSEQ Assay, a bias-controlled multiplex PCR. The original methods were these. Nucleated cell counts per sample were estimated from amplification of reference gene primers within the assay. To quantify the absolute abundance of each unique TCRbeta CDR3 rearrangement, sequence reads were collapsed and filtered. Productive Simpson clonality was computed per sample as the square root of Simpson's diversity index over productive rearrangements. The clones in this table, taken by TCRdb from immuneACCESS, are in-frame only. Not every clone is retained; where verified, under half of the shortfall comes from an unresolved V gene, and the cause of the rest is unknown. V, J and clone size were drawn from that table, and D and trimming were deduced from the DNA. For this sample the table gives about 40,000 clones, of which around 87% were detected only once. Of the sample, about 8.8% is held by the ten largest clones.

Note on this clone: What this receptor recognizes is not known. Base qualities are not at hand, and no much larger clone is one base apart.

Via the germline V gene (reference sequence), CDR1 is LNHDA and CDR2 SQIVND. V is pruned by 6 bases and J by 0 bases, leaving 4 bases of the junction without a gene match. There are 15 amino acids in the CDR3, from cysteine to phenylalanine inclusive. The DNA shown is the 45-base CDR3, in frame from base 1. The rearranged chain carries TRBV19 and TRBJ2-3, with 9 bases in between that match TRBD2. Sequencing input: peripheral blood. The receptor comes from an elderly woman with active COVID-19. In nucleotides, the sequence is TGTGCCAGTAGACGACTAGCGGCTAGCACAGATACGCAGTATTTT. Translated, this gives CASRRLAASTDTQYF. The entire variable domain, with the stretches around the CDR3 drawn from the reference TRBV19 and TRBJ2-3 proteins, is DGGITQSPKYLFRKEGQNVTLSCEQNLNHDAMYWYRQDPGQGLRLIYYSQIVNDFQKGDIAEGYSVSREKKESFPLTVTSAQKNPTAFYLCASRRLAASTDTQYFGPGTRLTVL.